This T cell receptor (beta chain) was observed in a study of cytomegalovirus exposure and HLA in healthy donors. A remark on this clone: No antigen is known for it. One junction end does not reproduce the germline sequence, and a read error may be involved.

Study results and caveats: Accurate HLA-A and HLA-B prediction from TCR beta sequences was reported for most subjects. As a later analysis showed, a missense DCLRE1C variant was linked to trimming of TCR beta V- and J-genes. With further analysis later on, most CMV-associated TCR beta chains appeared HLA-restricted. Across all donors, roughly uniform sequencing depth was an assumption of the presence/absence analyses.

Researchers ran the PCR with 60 Vbeta and 13 Jbeta primers. Assay used: immunoSEQ multiplex PCR; TCRdb lists only in-frame clones, some missing. The sample lists 90,000 to 120,000 clones, less than 85% occurring once. Germline CDR1 is MNHNY and CDR2 is SVGAGI (reference sequence). The CDR3 contains 13 residues. The TCR was taken from a woman in her forties in good health and CMV-seropositive. This chain connects TRBV6-6 to TRBJ2-7; 10 bases align to TRBD1. Material: PBMCs. CDR3 sequence: CASSYLLTGQGHF. As DNA, the CDR3 is TGTGCCAGCAGTTACTTGCTTACGGGACAGGGGCATTTC.